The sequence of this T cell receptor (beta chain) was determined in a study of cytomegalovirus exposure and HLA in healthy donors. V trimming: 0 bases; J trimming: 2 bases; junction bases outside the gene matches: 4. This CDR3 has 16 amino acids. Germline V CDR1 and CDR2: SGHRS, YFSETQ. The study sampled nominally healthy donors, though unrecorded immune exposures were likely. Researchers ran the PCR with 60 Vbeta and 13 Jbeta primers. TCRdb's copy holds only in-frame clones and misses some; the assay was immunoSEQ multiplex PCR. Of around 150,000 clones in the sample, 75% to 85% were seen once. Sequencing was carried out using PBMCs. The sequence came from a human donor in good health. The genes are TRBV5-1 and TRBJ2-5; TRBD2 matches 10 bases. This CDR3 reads CASSLGLAGAQETQYF. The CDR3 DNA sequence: TGCGCCAGCAGCTTGGGGCTAGCGGGGGCTCAAGAGACCCAGTACTTC.